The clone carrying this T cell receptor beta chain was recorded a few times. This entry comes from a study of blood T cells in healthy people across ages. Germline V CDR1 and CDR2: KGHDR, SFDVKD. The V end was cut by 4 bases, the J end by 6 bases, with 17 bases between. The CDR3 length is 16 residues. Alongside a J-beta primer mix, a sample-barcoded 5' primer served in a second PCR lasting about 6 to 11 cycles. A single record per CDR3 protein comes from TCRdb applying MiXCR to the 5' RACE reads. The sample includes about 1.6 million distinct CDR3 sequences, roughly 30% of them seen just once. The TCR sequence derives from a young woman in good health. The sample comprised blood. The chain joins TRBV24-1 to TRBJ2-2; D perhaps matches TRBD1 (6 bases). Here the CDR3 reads CATSDRQAPVPGELFF. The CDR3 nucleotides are TGTGCCACCAGTGACCGACAGGCCCCTGTTCCCGGGGAGCTGTTTTTT.